This T cell receptor (beta chain) was recorded in a study of T-cell memory formation after mild COVID-19. Notes on the study in general: Contracting clones from day 15 to 85 had balanced CD4/CD8; later expanders favoured CD4+. In second-wave clones peaking day 37, SARS-CoV-2 specificity remained unconfirmed.

A single record per CDR3 protein comes from TCRdb applying MiXCR to the 5' RACE reads. This repertoire shows about 620,000 distinct CDR3 sequences, about 20% found once; its top ten account for about 12%. Worth noting for this clonotype: Its cognate antigen is unknown.

The V gene's germline CDR1 is DFQATT and CDR2 SNEGSKA (reference sequence). V lost 6 bases and J 4 bases, leaving 19 bases between the germline ends. CDR3 size: 14 residues. Sequencing was performed on PBMCs or a T cell subset sorted from them (not recorded which). This chain joins TRBV20-1 and TRBJ2-7; either TRBD1 or TRBD2 may fit D (5 bases each). The origin of this receptor is an adult woman who had mild COVID-19 (a few samples of this study predate the infection). Cell type and time point are not known. The CDR3 spells CSAARGELGYEQYF. CDR3 sequence (DNA): TGCAGTGCCGCGCGAGGGGAGTTAGGTTACGAGCAGTACTTC.